This T cell receptor (beta chain) was profiled in a study of T-cell reconstitution after alpha-beta-depleted transplantation in children. Germline assignment: CDR1 MRHNA and CDR2 SNTAGT. After removal of 3 bases from V and 7 bases from J, the junction contained 4 bases not matched to a gene. The length of the CDR3 is 14 residues. This clonotype has more than one count but fewer than ten. Its cognate antigen is unknown. General observations from the study: Recipient T cells and thymic progenitors that survived were the source of the high TCRbeta diversity seen at day 60 in some patients. T-cell numbers and diversity, one year after transplant, stemmed largely from T cells that were newly produced.

Unique molecular identifiers were used to barcode this TCRbeta library. TCRdb passed the PCR reads through MiXCR, listing each CDR3 protein once. Seen here are under 750,000 distinct CDR3 sequences, approximately 22% observed once, and the top ten hold over 12%. This TCR was recovered from a boy younger than two who had a stem cell transplant for acute myeloid leukemia, so the T cells may come from the graft donor. This specimen consisted of PBMCs, mostly from graft donor cells, obtained 360 days after TCRalphabeta/CD19-depleted stem cell transplant. This chain links TRBV6-4 with TRBJ2-3, with TRBD2 matching 10 bases. CDR3 DNA sequence: TGTGCCAGCAGTGAAAGCGGGGGGGCAAATACGCAGTATTTT. Protein: CASSESGGANTQYF.